These 28 T cell receptor beta chains were all obtained from the same sample, sequenced in a study of Ad26.COV2.S vaccination and SARS-CoV-2 variants. Treatment meaning: around 19 received Ad26.COV2.S at low or high dose, single or two shots; about 5 received placebo; per-sample allocation not given. On day 63 after the first injection, vaccine and placebo recipients gave samples. Libraries were prepared by immunoSEQ multiplex PCR; TCRdb keeps only in-frame clonotypes and omits some of them. The sample gives fewer than 600,000 clones, roughly nine tenths of which show up once; 1.5% to 2% is in the top ten. The sequencing here drew on peripheral blood, taken in a trial of Ad26.COV2.S vaccine versus placebo. Receptor source: a person between 18 and 65 years old who received the Ad26.COV2.S COVID-19 vaccine or a placebo.

This clone was observed once. The rearrangement joins TRBV24-1 to TRBJ1-5; TRBD1 might be the D (6 bases). The CDR3 totals 12 residues. Trimming took 5 bases from V and 6 from J, leaving 7 bases between them. In germline, CDR1 is KGHDR, CDR2 SFDVKD. CDR3 region: CATSAGAQPQHF. CDR3 DNA: TGTGCCACCAGTGCGGGGGCTCAGCCCCAGCATTTT.

This clone was detected only once. For the CDR3, the DNA is TGTGCCAGCAGCTCTCGGACAGGCGAGGGCTACACCTTC. It yields the protein CASSSRTGEGYTF. This chain connects TRBV4-2 to TRBJ1-2; 7 nucleotides line up with TRBD1. The CDR3 extends over 13 amino acids. V trimming: 5 bases; J trimming: 8 bases; junction bases outside the gene matches: 8. CDR1 is LGHNA and CDR2 is YNFKEQ in the germline V gene.

The J gene is TRBJ2-7, the V gene TRBV6-4; 9 bases fit TRBD2. CDR1 MRHNA and CDR2 SNTAGT come from the germline V gene. V lost 7 bases, J lost 1 base, and 11 bases stayed unmatched. The CDR3 extends over 16 amino acids. CDR3 DNA sequence: TGTGCCAGCATGACTAGCGGAGCTGCTGGGTCCTACGAGCAGTACTTC. This sequence encodes CASMTSGAAGSYEQYF.

This clone was detected only a few times. This chain connects TRBV9 to TRBJ2-7, with 7 bases aligning to TRBD2. CDR3 length: 12 amino acids. CDR1 SGDLS and CDR2 YYNGEE come from the germline V gene. With 5 bases clipped from V and 7 bases from J, the junction kept 6 bases outside the gene matches. CDR3 nucleotide sequence: TGTGCCAGCAGTGGACTAGTCGGGGAGCAGTACTTC. The encoded protein is CASSGLVGEQYF.

This sequence joins TRBV14 and TRBJ2-2; D is undetermined. This CDR3 contains 14 residues. Trimming took 1 base from V and 5 from J, leaving 8 bases between them. Germline values: CDR1 SGHDN, CDR2 FVKESK. The CDR3 sequence: CASSQVFPTGELFF. CDR3 nucleotides: TGTGCCAGCAGCCAAGTTTTCCCGACCGGGGAGCTGTTTTTT.

This clone showed up just once. The rearrangement links TRBV9 to TRBJ1-2, with D hard to call. V was shortened by 4 bases and J by 7 bases, with 14 bases between the two germline ends. The CDR3 runs to 13 residues. Germline CDR1 is SGDLS and CDR2 is YYNGEE. The CDR3 DNA reads as TGTGCCAGCAGCCTCTCCCCCTACTCTGGCTACACCTTC. Translated: CASSLSPYSGYTF.

The rearrangement joins TRBV5-1 to TRBJ2-2; D unresolved. Germline CDR1 reads SGHRS; CDR2 reads YFSETQ. The V end was cut by 9 bases, the J end by 1 base, with 10 bases between. The CDR3 is 13 amino acids. CDR3 region: CATSRENTGELFF. The DNA for the CDR3 is TGCGCCACCTCGCGAGAGAACACCGGGGAGCTGTTTTTT.

The chain joins TRBV3-1 (or the pseudogene TRBV3-2) to TRBJ2-7; no definite D call. V was cut by 3 bases and J by 4 bases, with 7 bases left in between. CDR1 and CDR2 (germline): LGHDT, YNNKEL (reference sequence). The CDR3 loop spans 12 amino acids. CDR3 residues: CASSHYRYEQYF. CDR3 sequence (DNA): TGTGCCAGCAGCCACTACAGATACGAGCAGTACTTC.

Points on this clone: It is unclear where the CDR3 begins or ends on the DNA, so no DNA is shown, and the CDR3 is as TCRdb lists it. The chain employs TRBV7-8 and TRBJ2-1; TRBD1 was called by the table and not checked on the DNA. CDR1 is SGHVS and CDR2 is FQNEAQ in the germline V gene. The CDR3 is 13 residues long, ends included. The CDR3 protein is CASSFGAGAPGFF.

V and J are TRBV19 and TRBJ1-2; 12 nucleotides match TRBD1. The ends lost 2 bases at V and 2 bases at J; junction bases unmatched: 6. Germline V CDR1 and CDR2: LNHDA, SQIVND (reference sequence). CDR3 length: 17 amino acids. DNA of the CDR3: TGTGCCAGTAGTATATCCGGGACAGGGGGCGCGAACTATGGCTACACCTTC. Its translation: CASSISGTGGANYGYTF.

This sequence joins TRBV3-1 (or the pseudogene TRBV3-2) and TRBJ1-5; the D is unclear. CDR3 length equals 13 residues. Germline lookup yields CDR1 LGHDT and CDR2 YNNKEL (reference sequence). V was cut by 2 bases and J by 6 bases, with 8 bases left in between. The CDR3 loop reads CASSQLGVQPQHF. For the CDR3, the DNA is TGTGCCAGCAGCCAATTGGGAGTTCAGCCCCAGCATTTT.

The gene calls are TRBV19 and TRBJ1-4; D remains unclear. V gave up 8 bases and J gave up 3 bases, with 7 bases separating them. Looked up from germline, CDR1 is LNHDA and CDR2 is SQIVND (reference sequence). CDR3 length: 12 amino acids. CDR3: CASARPNEKLFF. The CDR3 bases are TGTGCCAGTGCCAGACCTAATGAAAAACTGTTTTTT.

This clone was picked up one time. The J gene is TRBJ1-6, the V gene TRBV21-1; the tabulated D call, TRBD1, remains unverified against the DNA. TRBV21-1 is reported as a pseudogene. The CDR3 spans 18 residues. CDR3 loop: CASSQNEDSYSYNSPLHF. In DNA form, the CDR3 reads TGTGCCAGCAGCCAGAACGAGGACAGCTACTCCTATAATTCACCCCTCCACTTT.

V gene TRBV7-2 combines with J gene TRBJ1-2, with 7 bases lining up with TRBD1. In germline, CDR1 is SGHTA, CDR2 FQGNSA. Trimming at V came to 5 bases and at J to 4 bases, leaving 7 bases not matched to a gene. The CDR3 covers 14 residues. The CDR3 spells CASSLTGERYGYTF. As DNA, the CDR3 is TGTGCCAGCAGCCTAACAGGGGAGCGCTATGGCTACACCTTC.

This clone appeared a single time. V usage is TRBV2 and J usage is TRBJ1-1, with TRBD1 matching 10 bases. This CDR3 is built from 14 residues. Trimming took 2 bases from V and 6 from J; bases not matched to a gene: 3. Germline CDR1 reads SNHLY; CDR2 reads FYNNEI. CDR3 loop: CASSEFGQGAEAFF. CDR3 bases: TGTGCCAGCAGTGAATTCGGACAGGGGGCTGAAGCTTTCTTT.

The V gene is TRBV25-1, the J gene TRBJ2-7, with TRBD2 identical over 11 bases. Unmatched junction bases numbered 7, after V lost 6 bases and J lost 3 bases. Per germline, CDR1 MGHDK and CDR2 SYGVNS. CDR3 length: 15 residues. The CDR3 is CASRPTSGRVYEQYF. CDR3 sequence (DNA): TGTGCCAGCAGACCTACTAGCGGGAGAGTCTACGAGCAGTACTTC.

The V gene is TRBV5-4, the J gene TRBJ2-3; perhaps TRBD2 as D (6 bases). V lost 7 bases to trimming and J lost 0 bases, with 21 bases between them. Per the germline V gene, CDR1 is SGHNT and CDR2 is YYREEE (reference sequence). The CDR3 runs 17 residues. CDR3 sequence reads: CASSAARAGSSTDTQYF. CDR3 coding DNA: TGTGCCAGCTCCGCCGCACGGGCGGGATCTAGCACAGATACGCAGTATTTT. The full variable domain, with the rest looked up from reference TRBV5-4 and TRBJ2-3, is ETGVTQSPTHLIKTRGQQVTLRCSSQSGHNTVSWYQQALGQGPQFIFQYYREEENGRGNFPPRFSGLQFPNYSSELNVNALELDDSALYLCASSAARAGSSTDTQYFGPGTRLTVL.

This chain uses TRBV2 with TRBJ1-4, with unresolved D. Germline CDR1 is SNHLY and CDR2 is FYNNEI. This CDR3 comprises 15 residues. V lost 4 bases to trimming and J lost 5 bases, with 14 bases between them. The DNA of the CDR3 is TGTGCCAGCAGTGGGGCGGGGATAGGAAATGAAAAACTGTTTTTT. Encoded protein: CASSGAGIGNEKLFF.

The CDR3 protein is CAWTRTASSYNEQFF. CDR3 sequence (DNA): TGTGCCTGGACCAGGACAGCTAGCTCCTACAATGAGCAGTTCTTC. The chain links TRBV30 to TRBJ2-1; tentatively, D is TRBD1 (6 bases). The V gene's germline CDR1 is GTSNPN and CDR2 SVGIG (reference sequence). The ends were cut back, 4 bases at V and 0 bases at J, with 13 bases in the middle. This CDR3 spans 15 amino acids.

The chain has TRBV3-1 (or the pseudogene TRBV3-2) and TRBJ1-4; perhaps TRBD1 as D (6 bases). The germline V gene encodes CDR1 LGHDT and CDR2 YNNKEL (reference sequence). Trimming left V 1 base short and J 6 bases short, with 15 bases between. The CDR3 has 16 amino acids. CDR3 in amino acids: CASSQGGLGAHEKLFF. The DNA for the CDR3 is TGTGCCAGCAGCCAAGGGGGGCTAGGGGCTCATGAAAAACTGTTTTTT.

The J gene is TRBJ2-1, the V gene TRBV19; TRBD1 aligns across 10 bases. V was clipped by 5 bases and J by 6 bases; unmatched bases: 7. The V gene's germline CDR1 is LNHDA and CDR2 SQIVND (reference sequence). This CDR3 is built from 15 residues. The CDR3 protein is CASSRRDRGSNEQFF. CDR3 sequence (DNA): TGTGCCAGTAGTCGTCGGGACAGGGGTTCCAATGAGCAGTTCTTC.

The chain employs TRBV28 and TRBJ2-6, with D hard to call. Trimming stripped 3 bases from V and 2 bases from J, with 2 bases between. The CDR3 totals 13 residues. The germline gives CDR1 MDHEN, CDR2 SYDVKM. In DNA, the CDR3 is TGTGCCAGCAGTTTTACTGGGGCCAACGTCCTGACTTTC. Residues: CASSFTGANVLTF. Based on the CDR3 plus reference TRBV28 and TRBJ2-6, the full variable domain is DVKVTQSSRYLVKRTGEKVFLECVQDMDHENMFWYRQDPGLGLRLIYFSYDVKMKEKGDIPEGYSVSREKKERFSLILESASTNQTSMYLCASSFTGANVLTFGAGSRLTVL.

This clone turned up a few times. This chain uses TRBV6-1 with TRBJ1-5; D is ambiguous. V shed 2 bases and J shed 4 bases, with 6 bases lying between them. The CDR3 spans 13 residues. Germline V gene lookup returns CDR1 MNHNS and CDR2 SASEGT. Written as DNA, the CDR3 is TGTGCCAGCAGTGAACGAGAAAATCAGCCCCAGCATTTT. Amino acid sequence: CASSERENQPQHF.

This clone was counted once. This sequence joins TRBV27 and TRBJ1-2; TRBD1 agrees at 7 bases. This CDR3 is 14 amino acids long. After removal of 5 bases from V and 7 bases from J, the junction contained 10 bases not matched to a gene. The V gene's germline CDR1 is MNHEY and CDR2 SMNVEV (reference sequence). The CDR3 DNA reads as TGTGCCAGCAGTCGTACAGGGGTCCCTAGTGGCTACACCTTC. Its translation is CASSRTGVPSGYTF.

The V gene is TRBV6-5, the J gene TRBJ2-7, with unresolved D. Germline CDR1 is MNHEY and CDR2 is SVGAGI. V dropped 2 bases and J dropped 7 bases, with 15 bases sitting between them. The CDR3 sequence is 14 residues long. The CDR3 region is CASSYVAAPREQYF. The CDR3 region has the DNA TGTGCCAGCAGTTACGTAGCAGCCCCTAGGGAGCAGTACTTC.

This clone has only a few counts. The chain carries TRBV19 and TRBJ1-6; tentative D call: TRBD1 (5 bases). CDR3 length: 14 residues. V was shortened by 1 base and J by 6 bases, with 7 bases between the two germline ends. Germline CDR1 is LNHDA and CDR2 is SQIVND (reference sequence). CDR3 in amino acids: CASSIGGVNSPLHF. The CDR3 DNA reads TGTGCCAGTAGTATAGGAGGGGTTAATTCACCCCTCCACTTT. The full variable domain, completed using reference TRBV19 and TRBJ1-6, is DGGITQSPKYLFRKEGQNVTLSCEQNLNHDAMYWYRQDPGQGLRLIYYSQIVNDFQKGDIAEGYSVSREKKESFPLTVTSAQKNPTAFYLCASSIGGVNSPLHFGNGTRLTVT.

The chain employs TRBV6-6 and TRBJ1-2, with 8 bases lining up with TRBD1. The length of the CDR3 is 13 residues. The J segment lost 8 bases and the V segment lost 5 bases, leaving 7 bases of the junction unmatched. Germline assignment: CDR1 MNHNY and CDR2 SVGAGI (reference sequence). The CDR3 protein is CASSTPQGAGYTF. The CDR3 bases are TGTGCCAGCAGTACCCCCCAGGGGGCCGGCTACACCTTC.

The CDR3 bases are TGTGCCAGCAGCCCCCGGGACAGGGGAGCCTACGAGCAGTACTTC. The encoded protein is CASSPRDRGAYEQYF. V usage is TRBV7-9 and J usage is TRBJ2-7, with 10 bases identical to TRBD1. V was clipped by 5 bases and J by 2 bases; unmatched bases: 6. Per the germline V gene, CDR1 is SEHNR and CDR2 is FQNEAQ (reference sequence). The CDR3 is 15 amino acids.